This paragraph reports one T cell receptor beta chain. As handled by the study authors: Amplification from reference gene primers served as the basis for estimated nucleated cell counts. Data came from immunoSEQ multiplex PCR; TCRdb stores just in-frame clones and leaves some out. D and trimming come from the DNA, and the V and J calls and clone size come from that table. Counted here are around 200,000 clones, 70% to 90% occurring once; the ten biggest clones make up about 2%. The entry originates in a study of blood T cell repertoires in COVID-19. For the study at large: Sites across the United States, Italy and Spain contributed samples from acute and convalescent COVID-19. PBMCs, B-cell-depleted T cells, or T cells provided the cDNA or gDNA that made up the material.

Germline assignment: CDR1 LGHNA and CDR2 YSLEER. CDR3 length: 14 amino acids. The V end was cut by 1 base, the J end by 9 bases, with 16 bases between. The source material was peripheral blood. This chain connects TRBV4-3 to TRBJ2-7; no definite D call. The clonotype originates from a woman aged 50 to 60 with acute or convalescent COVID-19. CDR3 in DNA: TGCGCCAGCAGCCAAGGTCTCCACTCTACGAGGCAGTACTTC. This codes for CASSQGLHSTRQYF.